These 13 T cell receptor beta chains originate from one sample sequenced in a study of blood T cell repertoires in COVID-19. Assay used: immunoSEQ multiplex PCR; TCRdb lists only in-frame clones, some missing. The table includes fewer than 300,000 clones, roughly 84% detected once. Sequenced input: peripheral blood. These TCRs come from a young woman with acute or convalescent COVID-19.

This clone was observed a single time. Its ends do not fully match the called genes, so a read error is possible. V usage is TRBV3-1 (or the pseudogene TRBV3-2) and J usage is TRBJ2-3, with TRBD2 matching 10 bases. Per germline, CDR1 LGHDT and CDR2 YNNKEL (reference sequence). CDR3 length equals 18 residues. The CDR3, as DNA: TGTGCCACCAGCAGAGCCCCCCCACTAGCGGGACCCACAGATACGCAGTATTTT. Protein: CATSRAPPLAGPTDTQYF.

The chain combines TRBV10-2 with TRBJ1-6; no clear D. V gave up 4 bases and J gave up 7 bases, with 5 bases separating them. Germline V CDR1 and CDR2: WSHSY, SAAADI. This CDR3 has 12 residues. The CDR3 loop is CASSVANSPLHF. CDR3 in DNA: TGCGCCAGCAGTGTTGCGAATTCACCCCTCCACTTT.

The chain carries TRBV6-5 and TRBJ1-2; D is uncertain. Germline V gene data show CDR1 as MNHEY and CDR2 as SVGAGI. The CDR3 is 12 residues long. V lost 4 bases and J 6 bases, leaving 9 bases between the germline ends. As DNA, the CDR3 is TGTGCCAGCAGTTCGGACTGGCATGGCTACACCTTC. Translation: CASSSDWHGYTF.

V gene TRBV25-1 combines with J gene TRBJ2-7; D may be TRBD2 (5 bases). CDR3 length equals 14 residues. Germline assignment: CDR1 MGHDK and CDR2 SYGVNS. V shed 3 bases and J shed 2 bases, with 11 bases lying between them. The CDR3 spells CASSDGLFPYEQYF. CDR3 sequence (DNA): TGTGCCAGCAGTGATGGACTGTTCCCCTACGAGCAGTACTTC.

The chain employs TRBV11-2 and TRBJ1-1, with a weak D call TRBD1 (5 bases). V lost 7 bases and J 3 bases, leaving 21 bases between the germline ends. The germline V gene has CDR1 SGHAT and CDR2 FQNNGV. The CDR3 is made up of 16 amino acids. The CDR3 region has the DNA TGTGCCAGCACCCCTCGATTGGGCCCGGGGGACACTGAAGCTTTCTTT. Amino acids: CASTPRLGPGDTEAFF.

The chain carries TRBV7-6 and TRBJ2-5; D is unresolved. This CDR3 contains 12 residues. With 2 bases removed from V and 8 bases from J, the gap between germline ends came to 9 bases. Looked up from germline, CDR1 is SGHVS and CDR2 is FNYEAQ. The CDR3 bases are TGTGCCAGCAGCTTAACCCAGGTTACCCAGTACTTC. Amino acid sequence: CASSLTQVTQYF. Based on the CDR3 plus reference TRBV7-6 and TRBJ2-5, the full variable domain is GAGVSQSPRYKVTKRGQDVALRCDPISGHVSLYWYRQALGQGPEFLTYFNYEAQQDKSGLPNDRFSAERPEGSISTLTIQRTEQRDSAMYRCASSLTQVTQYFGPGTRLLVL.

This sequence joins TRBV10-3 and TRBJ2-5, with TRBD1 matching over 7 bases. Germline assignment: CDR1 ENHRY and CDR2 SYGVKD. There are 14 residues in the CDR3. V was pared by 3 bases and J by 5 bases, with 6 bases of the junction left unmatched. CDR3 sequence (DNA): TGTGCCATCAGTGAAGGGGGCGTAGGGGAGACCCAGTACTTC. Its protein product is CAISEGGVGETQYF.

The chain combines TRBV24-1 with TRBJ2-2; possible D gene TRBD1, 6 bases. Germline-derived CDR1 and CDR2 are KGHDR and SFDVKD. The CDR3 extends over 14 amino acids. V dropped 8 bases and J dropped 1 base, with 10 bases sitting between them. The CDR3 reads CATMDSQNTGELFF. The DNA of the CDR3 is TGTGCCACCATGGACAGTCAGAACACCGGGGAGCTGTTTTTT.

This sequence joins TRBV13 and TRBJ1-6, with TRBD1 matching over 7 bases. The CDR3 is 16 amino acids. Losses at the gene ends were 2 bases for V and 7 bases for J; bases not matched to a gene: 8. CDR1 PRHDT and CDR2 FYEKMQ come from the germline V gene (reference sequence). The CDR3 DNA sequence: TGTGCCAGCAGCTTACGGAGGGGGCGGATCAATTCACCCCTCCACTTT. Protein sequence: CASSLRRGRINSPLHF.

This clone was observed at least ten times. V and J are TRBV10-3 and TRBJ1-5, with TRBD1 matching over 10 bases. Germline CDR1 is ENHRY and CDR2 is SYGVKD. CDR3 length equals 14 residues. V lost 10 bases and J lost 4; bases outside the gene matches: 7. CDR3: CATGTGDLNQPQHF. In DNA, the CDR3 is TGTGCCACCGGGACAGGGGATCTTAATCAGCCCCAGCATTTT.

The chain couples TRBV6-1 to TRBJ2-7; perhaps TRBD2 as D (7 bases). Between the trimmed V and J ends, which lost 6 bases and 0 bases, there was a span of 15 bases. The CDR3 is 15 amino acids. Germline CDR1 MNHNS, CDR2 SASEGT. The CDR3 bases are TGTGCCAGCAGCGAAAGGGGGGGGAGCTCCTACGAGCAGTACTTC. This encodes CASSERGGSSYEQYF.

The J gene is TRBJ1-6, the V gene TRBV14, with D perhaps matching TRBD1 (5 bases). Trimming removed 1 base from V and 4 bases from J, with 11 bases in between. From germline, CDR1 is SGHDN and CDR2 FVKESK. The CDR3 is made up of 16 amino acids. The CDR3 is CASSQVWGRYNSPLHF. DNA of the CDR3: TGTGCCAGCAGCCAAGTATGGGGGAGGTATAATTCACCCCTCCACTTT.

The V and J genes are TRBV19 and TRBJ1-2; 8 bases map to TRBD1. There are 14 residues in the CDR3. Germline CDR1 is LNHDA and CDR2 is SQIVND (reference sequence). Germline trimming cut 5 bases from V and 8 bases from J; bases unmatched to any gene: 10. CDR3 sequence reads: CASSVTGGIGGYTF. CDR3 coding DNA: TGTGCCAGTAGTGTAACAGGGGGTATAGGGGGCTACACCTTC. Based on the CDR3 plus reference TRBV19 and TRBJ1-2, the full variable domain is DGGITQSPKYLFRKEGQNVTLSCEQNLNHDAMYWYRQDPGQGLRLIYYSQIVNDFQKGDIAEGYSVSREKKESFPLTVTSAQKNPTAFYLCASSVTGGIGGYTFGSGTRLTVV.